This TCR beta chain is from a study of control samples from healthy donors and cancer patients. Assay: immunoSEQ multiplex PCR; the TCRdb copy retains only in-frame clones and omits some. The repertoire holds roughly 41,000 clones, about 94% seen once, with 24% in the top ten. This CDR3 contains 14 residues. The V gene lost 10 bases and the J gene lost 0 bases, with 15 bases spanning the gap. The V gene's germline CDR1 is MNHEY and CDR2 SMNVEV (reference sequence). The material sequenced was blood. The TCR comes from a man aged 60 to 75 in good health. The chain combines TRBV27 with TRBJ1-1; possible D gene TRBD1, 5 bases. CDR3 region: CAIARDYMNTEAFF. In DNA, the CDR3 is TGTGCCATTGCCAGGGACTACATGAACACTGAAGCTTTCTTT.